These 18 T cell receptor beta chains were sequenced from one sample in a study of immune evolution from preneoplasia to lung adenocarcinoma. The data were produced by immunoSEQ multiplex PCR, yet TCRdb's version contains in-frame clones alone and is incomplete. The sample records nearly 5,500 clones, roughly 86% being singletons. Sequencing was performed on FFPE invasive lung adenocarcinoma tissue. The receptor source for this set is a person aged 45-69 years with lung adenocarcinoma.

V is TRBV9 and J is TRBJ1-2; maybe TRBD1 (6 bases). This CDR3 has 15 residues. V was cut by 4 bases and J by 2 bases, with 15 bases left in between. CDR1 and CDR2 (germline): SGDLS, YYNGEE. The CDR3 region is CASSPRQAENYGYTF. The CDR3 DNA reads as TGTGCCAGCAGCCCCAGACAGGCCGAGAACTATGGCTACACCTTC.

CDR3 coding DNA: TGTGCCAGCAGTAACAGGGGAAGCAATCAGCCCCAGCATTTT. Protein product: CASSNRGSNQPQHF. The chain has TRBV28 and TRBJ1-5; 7 bases map to TRBD1. The length of the CDR3 is 14 residues. The V and J ends lost 5 bases and 1 base, in that order; junction bases with no gene match: 2. Looked up from germline, CDR1 is MDHEN and CDR2 is SYDVKM.

This chain links TRBV27 with TRBJ2-2, with unresolved D. CDR3 length equals 11 residues. Trimming cost V 5 bases and J 7 bases, with 5 bases left between them. Germline values: CDR1 MNHEY, CDR2 SMNVEV (reference sequence). The CDR3 loop reads CASSNLGELFF. DNA for the CDR3: TGTGCCAGCAGTAACCTCGGGGAGCTGTTTTTT.

The J gene is TRBJ2-3, the V gene TRBV2; TRBD1 is a possible D gene (6 bases). Germline V CDR1 and CDR2: SNHLY, FYNNEI. Deletions cut 5 bases from V and 2 bases from J, with 8 bases between. The CDR3 covers 13 residues. CDR3 residues: CASSWTATDTQYF. Written as DNA, the CDR3 is TGTGCCAGCAGTTGGACAGCCACAGATACGCAGTATTTT.

Note on this clone: The junction and the germline gene differ at one end; a read error may be behind it. V usage is TRBV7-2 and J usage is TRBJ2-5; no clear D gene. CDR1 and CDR2 from the germline V gene are SGHTA and FQGNSA. The CDR3 is made up of 11 amino acids. Written as DNA, the CDR3 is TGTGCCAGCAGCCAGAGACCCGAGCCCAACTTC. This encodes CASSQRPEPNF.

The genes are TRBV27 and TRBJ2-7; perhaps D is TRBD1 or TRBD2 (5 bases each). V lost 3 bases to trimming and J lost 2 bases, with 14 bases between them. Germline CDR1 and CDR2: MNHEY and SMNVEV (reference sequence). This CDR3 comprises 15 residues. This CDR3 is CASSLAGTKTYEQYF. The CDR3 region has the DNA TGTGCCAGCAGTTTGGCTGGGACCAAAACCTACGAGCAGTACTTC.

By share, this clone counts as large. The chain couples TRBV6-5 to TRBJ2-1; 11 nucleotides line up with TRBD2. Germline CDR1 is MNHEY and CDR2 is SVGAGI. Trimming cost V 6 bases and J 6 bases; bases outside gene matches: 4. This CDR3 comprises 14 residues. The CDR3 DNA is TGTGCCAGCAGACTAGCGGGAGCTGGCAATGAGCAGTTCTTC. This encodes CASRLAGAGNEQFF.

The chain is built from TRBV6-5 and TRBJ1-5; no firm D call. Germline V gene sequence: CDR1 MNHEY, CDR2 SVGAGI. Trimming left V 8 bases short and J 3 bases short, with 8 bases between. The length of the CDR3 is 12 residues. The chain's CDR3 is CASGPDNQPQHF. The DNA of the CDR3 is TGTGCCAGCGGGCCTGACAATCAGCCCCAGCATTTT.

The rearrangement joins TRBV27 to TRBJ2-7, with D perhaps TRBD1 (6 bases). V was clipped by 3 bases and J by 2 bases, with 8 bases between them. Per the germline V gene, CDR1 is MNHEY and CDR2 is SMNVEV (reference sequence). The CDR3 covers 13 residues. CDR3 protein: CASSLPGAYEQYF. CDR3 sequence (DNA): TGTGCCAGCAGTTTGCCAGGGGCCTACGAGCAGTACTTC.

Within the sample, this clone is large. The CDR3 sequence: CASSSGQDEQYF. The CDR3 DNA reads TGTGCCAGCAGTTCGGGGCAAGACGAGCAGTACTTC. This chain uses TRBV2 with TRBJ2-7; perhaps D is TRBD1 or TRBD2 (5 bases each). The ends were cut back, 5 bases at V and 5 bases at J, with 10 bases in the middle. CDR1 and CDR2 from the germline V gene are SNHLY and FYNNEI. This CDR3 contains 12 residues.

The chain combines TRBV9 with TRBJ2-7; 9 bases match TRBD2. With V trimmed by 4 bases and J by 0 bases, 5 bases remained unmatched. Looked up from germline, CDR1 is SGDLS and CDR2 is YYNGEE. The CDR3 length is 15 residues. Written as DNA, the CDR3 is TGTGCCAGCAGCCCAGCTAGCGGGAACTCCTACGAGCAGTACTTC. This codes for CASSPASGNSYEQYF.

V usage is TRBV2 and J usage is TRBJ2-4; possibly TRBD1 for D (6 bases). From germline, CDR1 is SNHLY and CDR2 FYNNEI. V gave up 10 bases and J gave up 10 bases, with 20 bases separating them. This CDR3 contains 13 residues. CDR3 nucleotide sequence: TGTGCCACCAATACCGGGCAGGGGCTTATTCAGTACTTC. Encoded protein: CATNTGQGLIQYF.

Remarks on this clone: Lacking the conserved final phenylalanine or tryptophan, this CDR3 likely reflects a read error. The chain carries TRBV7-6 and TRBJ1-4; TRBD1 might be the D (5 bases). V was cut by 2 bases and J by 11 bases, with 6 bases left in between. Germline V gene data show CDR1 as SGHVS and CDR2 as FNYEAQ. The CDR3 totals 11 residues. The CDR3 spells CASSLQGKLFL. CDR3 coding DNA: TGTGCCAGCAGCTTACAGGGTAAACTGTTTCTT.

The CDR3 DNA reads TGTGCCAGCAGTACGACTCTACAAGCCAAAAACATTCAGTACTTC. This gives the protein CASSTTLQAKNIQYF. The V gene is TRBV25-1, the J gene TRBJ2-4; D ambiguous. Trimming removed 5 bases at V and 0 bases at J, with 11 bases between. This CDR3 contains 15 residues. CDR1 MGHDK and CDR2 SYGVNS come from the germline V gene.

The V and J genes are TRBV27 and TRBJ1-1, with 7 bases lining up with TRBD1. In germline, CDR1 is MNHEY, CDR2 SMNVEV (reference sequence). The CDR3 contains 19 residues. V shed 5 bases, J shed 0 bases, and the junction held 18 bases outside the gene matches. The CDR3 spells CASSPAKASGGLLNTEAFF. CDR3 DNA: TGTGCCAGCAGTCCCGCAAAAGCCTCAGGGGGGCTTTTGAACACTGAAGCTTTCTTT.

This clone came up once. J is TRBJ2-1 and V is TRBV7-9; unclear D gene. Trimming pared 8 bases from V and 2 bases from J, leaving 10 bases between. This CDR3 region has 13 residues. Per germline, CDR1 SEHNR and CDR2 FQNEAQ (reference sequence). CDR3 protein: CASDGYAYNEQFF. CDR3 DNA sequence: TGTGCCAGCGACGGTTACGCCTACAATGAGCAGTTCTTC.

This chain joins TRBV4-2 and TRBJ2-5; D perhaps matches TRBD2 (6 bases). This CDR3 region has 14 residues. Trimming left V 2 bases short and J 5 bases short, with 12 bases between. Germline CDR1 reads LGHNA; CDR2 reads YNFKEQ. CDR3 sequence reads: CASSQSSGRETQYF. DNA for the CDR3: TGTGCCAGCAGCCAAAGTAGCGGTAGGGAGACCCAGTACTTC.

The chain uses TRBV2 and TRBJ2-7; 9 bases match TRBD1. This CDR3 has 15 amino acids. CDR1 and CDR2 from the germline V gene are SNHLY and FYNNEI. The J segment lost 3 bases and the V segment lost 3 bases, leaving 6 bases of the junction unmatched. As DNA, the CDR3 is TGTGCCAGCAGTGACAACCGGGACAGGGACTACGAGCAGTACTTC. This translates into CASSDNRDRDYEQYF.